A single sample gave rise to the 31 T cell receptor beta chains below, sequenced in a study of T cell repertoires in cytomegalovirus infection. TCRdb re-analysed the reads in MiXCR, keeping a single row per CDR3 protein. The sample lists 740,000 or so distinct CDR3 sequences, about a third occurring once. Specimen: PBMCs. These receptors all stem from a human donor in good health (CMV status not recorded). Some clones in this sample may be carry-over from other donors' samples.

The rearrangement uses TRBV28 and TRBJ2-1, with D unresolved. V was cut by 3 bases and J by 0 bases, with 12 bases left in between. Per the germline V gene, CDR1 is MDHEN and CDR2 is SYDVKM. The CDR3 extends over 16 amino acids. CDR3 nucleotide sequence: TGTGCCAGCAGTTTTACCCGATTTAGCTCCTACAATGAGCAGTTCTTC. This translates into CASSFTRFSSYNEQFF.

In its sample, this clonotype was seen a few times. CDR3 in amino acids: CSATTRVFGIQYF. The CDR3 coding sequence is TGCAGTGCTACTACAAGGGTGTTCGGCATTCAGTACTTC. V gene TRBV20-1 combines with J gene TRBJ2-4; D ambiguous. The V gene lost 4 bases and the J gene lost 9 bases, with 16 bases spanning the gap. The CDR3 consists of 13 residues. Germline V gene data show CDR1 as DFQATT and CDR2 as SNEGSKA (reference sequence).

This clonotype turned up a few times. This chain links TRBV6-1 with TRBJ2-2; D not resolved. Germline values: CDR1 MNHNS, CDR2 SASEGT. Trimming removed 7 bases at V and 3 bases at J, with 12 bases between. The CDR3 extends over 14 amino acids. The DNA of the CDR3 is TGTGCCAGCAAGTGGGCTGCGCACACCGGGGAGCTGTTTTTT. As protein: CASKWAAHTGELFF.

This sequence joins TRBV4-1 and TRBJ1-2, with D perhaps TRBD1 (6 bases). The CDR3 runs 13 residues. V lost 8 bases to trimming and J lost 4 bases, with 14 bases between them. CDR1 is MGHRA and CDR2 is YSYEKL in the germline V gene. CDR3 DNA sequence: TGCGCCAGCGGACAGAAACCGGGCTATGGCTACACCTTC. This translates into CASGQKPGYGYTF.

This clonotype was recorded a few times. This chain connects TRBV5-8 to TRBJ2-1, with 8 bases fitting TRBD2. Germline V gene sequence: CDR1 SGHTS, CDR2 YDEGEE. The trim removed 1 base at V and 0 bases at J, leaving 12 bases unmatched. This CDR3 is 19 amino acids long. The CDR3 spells CASSLKRSSGGDSYNEQFF. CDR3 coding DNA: TGTGCCAGCAGCTTGAAGAGGTCGAGCGGGGGCGACTCCTACAATGAGCAGTTCTTC.

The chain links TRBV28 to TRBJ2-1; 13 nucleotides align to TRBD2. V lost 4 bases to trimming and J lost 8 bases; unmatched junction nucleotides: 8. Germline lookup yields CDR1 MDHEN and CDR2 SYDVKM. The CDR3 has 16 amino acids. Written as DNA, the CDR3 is TGTGCCAGCAGTTCCCTACTAGCGGGGGGGAGATATGAGCAGTTCTTC. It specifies CASSSLLAGGRYEQFF.

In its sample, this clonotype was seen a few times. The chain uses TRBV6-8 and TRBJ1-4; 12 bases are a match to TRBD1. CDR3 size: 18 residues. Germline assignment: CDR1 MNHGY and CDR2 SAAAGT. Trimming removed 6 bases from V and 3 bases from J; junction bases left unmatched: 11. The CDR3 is CASSPLGTGGISNEKLFF. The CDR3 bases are TGTGCCAGCAGCCCCCTCGGGACAGGGGGCATTTCTAATGAAAAACTGTTTTTT.

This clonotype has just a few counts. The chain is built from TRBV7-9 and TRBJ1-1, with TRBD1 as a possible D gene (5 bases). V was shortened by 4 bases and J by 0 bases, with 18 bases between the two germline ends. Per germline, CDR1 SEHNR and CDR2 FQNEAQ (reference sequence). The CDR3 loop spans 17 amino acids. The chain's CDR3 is CASSSAQGIRMNTEAFF. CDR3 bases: TGTGCCAGCAGCTCAGCCCAGGGAATCCGCATGAACACTGAAGCTTTCTTT.

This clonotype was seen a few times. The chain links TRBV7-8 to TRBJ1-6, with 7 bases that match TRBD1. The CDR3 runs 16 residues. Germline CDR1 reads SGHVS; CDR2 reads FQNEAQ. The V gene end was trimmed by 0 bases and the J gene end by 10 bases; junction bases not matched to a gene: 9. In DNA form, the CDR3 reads TGTGCCAGCAGCTTAGCGCGGGGCAGGGGGGCCTCACCCCTCCACTTT. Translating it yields CASSLARGRGASPLHF.

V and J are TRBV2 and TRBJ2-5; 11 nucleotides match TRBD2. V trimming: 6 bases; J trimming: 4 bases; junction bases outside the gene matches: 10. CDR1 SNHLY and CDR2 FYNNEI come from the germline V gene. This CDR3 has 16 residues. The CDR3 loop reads CASSYLTSGMGETQYF. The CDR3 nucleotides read TGTGCCAGCAGCTATCTGACTAGCGGGATGGGAGAGACCCAGTACTTC. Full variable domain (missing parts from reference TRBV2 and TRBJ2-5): EPEVTQTPSHQVTQMGQEVILRCVPISNHLYFYWYRQILGQKVEFLVSFYNNEISEKSEIFDDQFSVERPDGSNFTLKIRSTKLEDSAMYFCASSYLTSGMGETQYFGPGTRLLVL.

CDR3 nucleotide sequence: TGTGCCAGCAGTCCCCCTTTGTACCTCAGACTGTACTTC. Its protein product is CASSPPLYLRLYF. The chain couples TRBV12-3 or TRBV12-4 to TRBJ2-7; D remains unclear. V was cut by 5 bases and J by 12 bases, with 20 bases left in between. The CDR3 sequence is 13 residues long.

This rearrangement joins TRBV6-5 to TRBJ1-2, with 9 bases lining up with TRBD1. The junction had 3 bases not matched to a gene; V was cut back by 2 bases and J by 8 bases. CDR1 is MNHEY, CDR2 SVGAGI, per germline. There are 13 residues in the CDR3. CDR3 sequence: CASSYGTGPGYTF. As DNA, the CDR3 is TGTGCCAGCAGTTACGGGACAGGGCCCGGCTACACCTTC.

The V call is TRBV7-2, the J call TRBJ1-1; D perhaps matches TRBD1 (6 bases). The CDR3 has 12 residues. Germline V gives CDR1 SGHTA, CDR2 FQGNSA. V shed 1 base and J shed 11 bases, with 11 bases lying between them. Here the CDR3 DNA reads TGTGCCAGCAGCTTAGTACAGGGTTGGGCTTTCTTT. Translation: CASSLVQGWAFF. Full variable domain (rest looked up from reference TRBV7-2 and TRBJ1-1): GAGVSQSPSNKVTEKGKDVELRCDPISGHTALYWYRQSLGQGLEFLIYFQGNSAPDKSGLPSDRFSAERTGGSVSTLTIQRTQQEDSAVYLCASSLVQGWAFFGQGTRLTVV.

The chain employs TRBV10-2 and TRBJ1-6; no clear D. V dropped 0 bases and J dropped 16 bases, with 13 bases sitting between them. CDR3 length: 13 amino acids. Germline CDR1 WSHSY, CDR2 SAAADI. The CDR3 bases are TGCGCCAGCAGTGAGTCACGGACCGAAACTCTCCACTTT. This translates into CASSESRTETLHF.

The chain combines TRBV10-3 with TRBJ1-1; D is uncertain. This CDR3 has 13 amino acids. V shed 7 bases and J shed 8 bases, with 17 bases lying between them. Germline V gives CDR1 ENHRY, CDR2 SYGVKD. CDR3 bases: TGTGCCATCAAGGCTCTGTCGCCGGGGGAAGCTTTCTTT. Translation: CAIKALSPGEAFF.

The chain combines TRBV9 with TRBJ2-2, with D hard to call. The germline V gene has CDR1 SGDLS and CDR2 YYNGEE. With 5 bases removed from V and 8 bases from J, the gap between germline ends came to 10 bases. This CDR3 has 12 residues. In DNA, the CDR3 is TGTGCCAGCAGGTTAGGGAATGGGGAGCTGTTTTTT. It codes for CASRLGNGELFF. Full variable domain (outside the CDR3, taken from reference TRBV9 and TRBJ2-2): DSGVTQTPKHLITATGQRVTLRCSPRSGDLSVYWYQQSLDQGLQFLIQYYNGEERAKGNILERFSAQQFPDLHSELNLSSLELGDSALYFCASRLGNGELFFGEGSRLTVL.

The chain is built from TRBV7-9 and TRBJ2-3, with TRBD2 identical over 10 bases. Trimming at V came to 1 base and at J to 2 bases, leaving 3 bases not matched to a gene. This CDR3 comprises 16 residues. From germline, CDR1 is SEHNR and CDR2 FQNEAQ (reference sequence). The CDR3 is CASSLGTSGTTDTQYF. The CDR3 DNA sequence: TGTGCCAGCAGCTTAGGGACTAGCGGAACCACAGATACGCAGTATTTT. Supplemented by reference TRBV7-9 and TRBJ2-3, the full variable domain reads DTGVSQNPRHKITKRGQNVTFRCDPISEHNRLYWYRQTLGQGPEFLTYFQNEAQLEKSRLLSDRFSAERPKGSFSTLEIQRTEQGDSAMYLCASSLGTSGTTDTQYFGPGTRLTVL.

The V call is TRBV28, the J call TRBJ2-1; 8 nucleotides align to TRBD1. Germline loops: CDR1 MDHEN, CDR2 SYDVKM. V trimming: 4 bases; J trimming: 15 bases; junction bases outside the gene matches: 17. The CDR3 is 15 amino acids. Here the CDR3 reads CASSSSGTGTPYAFF. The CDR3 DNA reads TGTGCCAGCAGTTCGTCCGGGACAGGAACCCCGTATGCGTTCTTC.

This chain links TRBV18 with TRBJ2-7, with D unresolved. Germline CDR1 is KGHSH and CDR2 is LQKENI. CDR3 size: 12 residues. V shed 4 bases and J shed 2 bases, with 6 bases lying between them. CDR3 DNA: TGTGCCAGCTCACAAACTACCTACGAGCAGTACTTC. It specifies CASSQTTYEQYF.

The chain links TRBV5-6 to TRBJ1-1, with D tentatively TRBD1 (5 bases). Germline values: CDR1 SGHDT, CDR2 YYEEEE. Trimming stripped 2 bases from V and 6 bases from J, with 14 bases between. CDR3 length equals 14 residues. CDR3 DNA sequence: TGTGCCAGCAGCTTTGGTGGGGCTTACGCTGAAGCTTTCTTT. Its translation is CASSFGGAYAEAFF.

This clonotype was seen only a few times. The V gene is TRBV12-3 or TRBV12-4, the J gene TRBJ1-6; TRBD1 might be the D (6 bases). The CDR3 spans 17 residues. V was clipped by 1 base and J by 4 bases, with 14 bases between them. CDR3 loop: CASSLGWGGSYNSPLHF. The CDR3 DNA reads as TGTGCCAGCAGTTTAGGTTGGGGGGGCTCGTATAATTCACCCCTCCACTTT.

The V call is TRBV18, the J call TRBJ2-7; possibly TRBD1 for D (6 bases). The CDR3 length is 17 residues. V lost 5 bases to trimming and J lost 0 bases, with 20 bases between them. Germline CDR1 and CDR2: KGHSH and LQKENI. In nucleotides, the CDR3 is TGTGCCAGCTCATCGCGGCGAACAGGGAAGACCTCCTACGAGCAGTACTTC. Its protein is CASSSRRTGKTSYEQYF.

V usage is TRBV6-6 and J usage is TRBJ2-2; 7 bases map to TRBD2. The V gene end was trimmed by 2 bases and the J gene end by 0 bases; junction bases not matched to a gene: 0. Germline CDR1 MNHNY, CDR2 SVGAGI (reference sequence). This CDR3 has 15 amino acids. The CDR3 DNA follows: TGTGCCAGCAGTTACGGGAGGGCGAACACCGGGGAGCTGTTTTTT. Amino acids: CASSYGRANTGELFF.

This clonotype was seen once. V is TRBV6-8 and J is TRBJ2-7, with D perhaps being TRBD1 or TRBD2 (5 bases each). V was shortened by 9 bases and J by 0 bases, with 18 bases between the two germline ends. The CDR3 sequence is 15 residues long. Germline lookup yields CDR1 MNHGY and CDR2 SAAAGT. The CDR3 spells CASTIGDRNSYEQYF. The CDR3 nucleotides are TGTGCCAGTACGATTGGGGACCGAAACTCCTACGAGCAGTACTTC.

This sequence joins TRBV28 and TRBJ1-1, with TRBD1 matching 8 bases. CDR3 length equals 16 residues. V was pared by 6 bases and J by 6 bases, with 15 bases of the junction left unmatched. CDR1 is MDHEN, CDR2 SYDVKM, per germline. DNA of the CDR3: TGTGCCAGCAGACTCTTTCGACAGGGGTGGTCGGCTGAAGCTTTCTTT. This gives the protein CASRLFRQGWSAEAFF.

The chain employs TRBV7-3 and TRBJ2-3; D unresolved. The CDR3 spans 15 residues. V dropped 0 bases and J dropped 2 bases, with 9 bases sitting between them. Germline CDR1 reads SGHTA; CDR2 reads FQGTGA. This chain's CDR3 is CASSLTGRNTDTQYF. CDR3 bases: TGTGCCAGCAGCTTAACCGGAAGGAACACAGATACGCAGTATTTT.

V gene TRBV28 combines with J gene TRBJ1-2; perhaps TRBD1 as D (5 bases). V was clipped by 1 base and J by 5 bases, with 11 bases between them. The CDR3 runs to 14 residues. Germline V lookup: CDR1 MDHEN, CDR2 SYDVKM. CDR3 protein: CASSLYSGRYGYTF. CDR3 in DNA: TGTGCCAGCAGTTTATACTCAGGGAGATATGGCTACACCTTC.

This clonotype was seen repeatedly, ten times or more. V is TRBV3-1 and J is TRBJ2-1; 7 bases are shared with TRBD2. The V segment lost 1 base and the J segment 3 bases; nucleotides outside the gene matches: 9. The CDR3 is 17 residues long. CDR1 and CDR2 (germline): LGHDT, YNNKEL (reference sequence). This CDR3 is CASSQGFGGSGYNEQFF. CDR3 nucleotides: TGTGCCAGCAGCCAAGGGTTTGGCGGGAGCGGCTACAATGAGCAGTTCTTC.

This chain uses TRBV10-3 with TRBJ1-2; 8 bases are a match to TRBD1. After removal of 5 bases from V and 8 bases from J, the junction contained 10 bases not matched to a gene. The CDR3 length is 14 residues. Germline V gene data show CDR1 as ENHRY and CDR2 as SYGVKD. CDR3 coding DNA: TGTGCCATCAGTTCGGACAGGGCTGGGGGAGGCTACACCTTC. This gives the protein CAISSDRAGGGYTF.

The DNA for the CDR3 is TGTGCCAGCAGCCTCCTCCGTGATGGGCGGCCTGAGCAGTTCTTC. This translates into CASSLLRDGRPEQFF. The J gene is TRBJ2-1, the V gene TRBV3-1; D ambiguous. The length of the CDR3 is 15 residues. Trimming cost V 4 bases and J 9 bases, with 19 bases left between them. Looked up from germline, CDR1 is LGHDT and CDR2 is YNNKEL (reference sequence).

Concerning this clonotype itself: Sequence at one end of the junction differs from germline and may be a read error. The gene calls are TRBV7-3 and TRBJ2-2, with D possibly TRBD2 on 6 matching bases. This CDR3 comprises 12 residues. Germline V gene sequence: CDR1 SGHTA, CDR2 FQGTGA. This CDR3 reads CASSSVPGGLFF. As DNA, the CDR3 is TGTGCCAGCAGCTCAGTCCCCGGGGGGCTGTTTTTT. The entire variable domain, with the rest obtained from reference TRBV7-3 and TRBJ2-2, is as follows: GAGVSQTPSNKVTEKGKYVELRCDPISGHTALYWYRQSLGQGPEFLIYFQGTGAADDSGLPNDRFFAVRPEGSVSTLKIQRTERGDSAVYLCASSSVPGGLFFGEGSRLTVL.